The rows below give T cell receptor beta chains drawn from one sample of a study of T cell changes during pregnancy in multiple sclerosis. TCRdb keeps only in-frame clones here, not all; method: immunoSEQ multiplex PCR. The sample records roughly 100,000 clones, about 90% being singletons. Source: peripheral blood, taken after pregnancy. Every receptor here comes from a female donor with multiple sclerosis, enrolled in a pregnancy study. Each CDR3 is given with its conserved first and last residue. Fields, in order: CDR3 DNA, CDR3 protein, V gene, D gene, J gene, clone size. The D gene is left open where the match is weak. The size of a clone is reported for some rows only, either as once, few or many, or as a class for expanded clones.

CDR3nt: TGTGCCAGCAGCCCGCCGAGGGGGTCCTACAATGAGCAGTTCTTC
CDR3aa: CASSPPRGSYNEQFF
v_gene: TRBV5-4
d_gene: .
j_gene: TRBJ2-1
abundance: .

CDR3nt: TGTGCCAGCAGTTTTGGTACAACCTACACTGAAGCTTTCTTT
CDR3aa: CASSFGTTYTEAFF
v_gene: TRBV28
d_gene: .
j_gene: TRBJ1-1
abundance: .

CDR3nt: TGTGCCAGCACGAAAGCGGGAGGGGCCTCCTACGAGCAGTACTTC
CDR3aa: CASTKAGGASYEQYF
v_gene: TRBV27
d_gene: TRBD2
j_gene: TRBJ2-7
abundance: .

CDR3nt: TGTGCCAGCAGTGGTCACAGGGGGCCAAATATGGAGCAGTACTTC
CDR3aa: CASSGHRGPNMEQYF
v_gene: TRBV6-5
d_gene: TRBD1
j_gene: TRBJ2-7
abundance: .

CDR3nt: TGTGCCAGCTCATTAACCGGGACAGGGATCAACACTGAAGCTTTCTTT
CDR3aa: CASSLTGTGINTEAFF
v_gene: TRBV18
d_gene: TRBD1
j_gene: TRBJ1-1
abundance: .

CDR3nt: TGTGCCAGCTCACGGACGAGGGACATTCAGTACTTC
CDR3aa: CASSRTRDIQYF
v_gene: TRBV18
d_gene: .
j_gene: TRBJ2-4
abundance: .

CDR3nt: TGTGCCAGCAGTCTTAAAGGGTGGGAGGGATCCTACGAGCAGTACTTC
CDR3aa: CASSLKGWEGSYEQYF
v_gene: TRBV6-6
d_gene: TRBD2
j_gene: TRBJ2-7
abundance: once

CDR3nt: TGCAGCTATAAACGCGGGGGCACAGATACGCAGTATTTT
CDR3aa: CSYKRGGTDTQYF
v_gene: TRBV29-1
d_gene: .
j_gene: TRBJ2-3
abundance: once

CDR3nt: TGTGCCAGCGGCCTAAGGCGGGAGCAGTACTTC
CDR3aa: CASGLRREQYF
v_gene: TRBV27
d_gene: .
j_gene: TRBJ2-7
abundance: once

CDR3nt: TGTGCCAGCAGTGAACGTTCCCCCTACGAGCAGTACTTC
CDR3aa: CASSERSPYEQYF
v_gene: TRBV25-1
d_gene: .
j_gene: TRBJ2-7
abundance: .

CDR3nt: TGCAGCAACGTTAGGGGAACCACAGATACGCAGTATTTT
CDR3aa: CSNVRGTTDTQYF
v_gene: TRBV29-1
d_gene: .
j_gene: TRBJ2-3
abundance: .

CDR3nt: TGTGCCAGCAGCTTGGACACGGGGGTAGGGGAGACCCAGTACTTC
CDR3aa: CASSLDTGVGETQYF
v_gene: TRBV5-4
d_gene: .
j_gene: TRBJ2-5
abundance: .

CDR3nt: TGTGCCAGCAGTTTGGCCGGGAGACATATGGAGCAGTTCTTC
CDR3aa: CASSLAGRHMEQFF
v_gene: TRBV28
d_gene: .
j_gene: TRBJ2-1
abundance: .

CDR3nt: TGCGCCAGCAGCCAAGAGGGGCAGGGAATGCAGCCCCAGCATTTT
CDR3aa: CASSQEGQGMQPQHF
v_gene: TRBV4-1
d_gene: .
j_gene: TRBJ1-5
abundance: .

CDR3nt: TGTGCTAGTGGAGATCCGGGACAGGGCCCAAACGAGCAGTACTTC
CDR3aa: CASGDPGQGPNEQYF
v_gene: TRBV12-5
d_gene: TRBD1
j_gene: TRBJ2-7
abundance: .

CDR3nt: TGTGCCAGTAAGGAGGGGCCTCTCCTCGGCTACACCTTC
CDR3aa: CASKEGPLLGYTF
v_gene: TRBV19
d_gene: .
j_gene: TRBJ1-2
abundance: .

CDR3nt: TGTGCCAGCAGTGAATCAAGGACAGACTATGGCTACACCTTC
CDR3aa: CASSESRTDYGYTF
v_gene: TRBV25-1
d_gene: .
j_gene: TRBJ1-2
abundance: .

CDR3nt: TGTGCCAGCAGTGTGTATAGCAATCAGCCCCAGCATTTT
CDR3aa: CASSVYSNQPQHF
v_gene: TRBV2
d_gene: .
j_gene: TRBJ1-5
abundance: .

CDR3nt: TGTGCCAGCTGTAGCGGGGGTGGAACAGATACGCAGTATTTT
CDR3aa: CASCSGGGTDTQYF
v_gene: TRBV28
d_gene: TRBD2
j_gene: TRBJ2-3
abundance: .

CDR3nt: TGTGCCAGCAGCTTAGGACAGGGTGGGGGCACTGAAGCTTTCTTT
CDR3aa: CASSLGQGGGTEAFF
v_gene: TRBV7-9
d_gene: TRBD1
j_gene: TRBJ1-1
abundance: .

CDR3nt: TGTGCCAGCAGACAACAGGGGGCTGGCGGGGAGCTGTTTTTT
CDR3aa: CASRQQGAGGELFF
v_gene: TRBV7-3
d_gene: TRBD1
j_gene: TRBJ2-2
abundance: .

CDR3nt: TGTGCCAGCAGCCCAACAGGGGGGTCTTACGAGCAGTACTTC
CDR3aa: CASSPTGGSYEQYF
v_gene: TRBV7-9
d_gene: TRBD1
j_gene: TRBJ2-7
abundance: .

CDR3nt: TGTGCCAGCAGCTTAGACCCGGCAGGGCAGCTTTATGGCTACACCTTC
CDR3aa: CASSLDPAGQLYGYTF
v_gene: TRBV7-6
d_gene: .
j_gene: TRBJ1-2
abundance: once

CDR3nt: TGTGCCAGCAGCTTAAGAGCTGGAAACACCATATATTTT
CDR3aa: CASSLRAGNTIYF
v_gene: TRBV7-2
d_gene: .
j_gene: TRBJ1-3
abundance: .

CDR3nt: TGTGCCACCAGCAGAGATAGGGGGAGACAGCCCCAGCATTTT
CDR3aa: CATSRDRGRQPQHF
v_gene: TRBV15
d_gene: .
j_gene: TRBJ1-5
abundance: .

CDR3nt: TGTGCCAGCTCACCAACACTAACCGCTGAAGAGACCCAGTACTTC
CDR3aa: CASSPTLTAEETQYF
v_gene: TRBV18
d_gene: .
j_gene: TRBJ2-5
abundance: .

CDR3nt: TGTGCCAGCAGCGCCCGTGAGGGCAATGAGCAGTTCTTC
CDR3aa: CASSAREGNEQFF
v_gene: TRBV9
d_gene: .
j_gene: TRBJ2-1
abundance: .

CDR3nt: TGTGCCAGCAGTGGACTAGCGGGAAGTCGGGCCTACGAGCAGTACTTC
CDR3aa: CASSGLAGSRAYEQYF
v_gene: TRBV2
d_gene: TRBD2
j_gene: TRBJ2-7
abundance: .

CDR3nt: TGTGCCAGCTCACCAGCGGGGGCTGGGGCCAACGTCCTGACTTTC
CDR3aa: CASSPAGAGANVLTF
v_gene: TRBV18
d_gene: TRBD2
j_gene: TRBJ2-6
abundance: .

CDR3nt: TGCGCCAGCAGCATTACAGGGGATTACTCCTACGAGCAGTACTTC
CDR3aa: CASSITGDYSYEQYF
v_gene: TRBV5-1
d_gene: TRBD1
j_gene: TRBJ2-7
abundance: .

CDR3nt: TGTGCCAGCAGCGTAGATGGGGGCGGTCCCTATGGCTACACCTTC
CDR3aa: CASSVDGGGPYGYTF
v_gene: TRBV9
d_gene: .
j_gene: TRBJ1-2
abundance: .

CDR3nt: TGTGCCAGCAGCTTAGCCAGGGTCCATGGCTACACCTTC
CDR3aa: CASSLARVHGYTF
v_gene: TRBV7-3
d_gene: .
j_gene: TRBJ1-2
abundance: .

CDR3nt: TGTGCCAGCAGTTCTAGCGGGAGTCCAGGCTCCTACGAGCAGTACTTC
CDR3aa: CASSSSGSPGSYEQYF
v_gene: TRBV28
d_gene: TRBD2
j_gene: TRBJ2-7
abundance: .

CDR3nt: TGTGCCAGCGATGGTCCGGACAGGCCCCAGCATTTT
CDR3aa: CASDGPDRPQHF
v_gene: TRBV6-1
d_gene: .
j_gene: TRBJ1-5
abundance: .

CDR3nt: TGTGCCAGTAGTATAGATAGAACACGGGGGGTTGAGACCCAGTACTTC
CDR3aa: CASSIDRTRGVETQYF
v_gene: TRBV19
d_gene: TRBD2
j_gene: TRBJ2-5
abundance: .

CDR3nt: TGTGCCAGCAGCCAAAATGCAGGGGTGAGCTCCTACGAGCAGTACTTC
CDR3aa: CASSQNAGVSSYEQYF
v_gene: TRBV4-2
d_gene: .
j_gene: TRBJ2-7
abundance: .

CDR3nt: TGCAGCGCAACTAATGGCGCTGAAGCTTTCTTT
CDR3aa: CSATNGAEAFF
v_gene: TRBV29-1
d_gene: .
j_gene: TRBJ1-1
abundance: few

CDR3nt: TGTGCCAGCAGTCGCGGGAGGGCCTTAAGGAGTGAGCAGTTCTTC
CDR3aa: CASSRGRALRSEQFF
v_gene: TRBV28
d_gene: TRBD2
j_gene: TRBJ2-1
abundance: .

CDR3nt: TGTGCCAGCAAGCGGGGGAATACGCAGTATTTT
CDR3aa: CASKRGNTQYF
v_gene: TRBV2
d_gene: TRBD2
j_gene: TRBJ2-3
abundance: .

CDR3nt: TGTGCCAGCGCCCGCCTAGACGGGAGGTATAATCAGCCCCAGCATTTT
CDR3aa: CASARLDGRYNQPQHF
v_gene: TRBV27
d_gene: .
j_gene: TRBJ1-5
abundance: .

CDR3nt: TGTGCCAGCAGTTTATTGGGGGCAGGGGGCTACACCTTC
CDR3aa: CASSLLGAGGYTF
v_gene: TRBV27
d_gene: .
j_gene: TRBJ1-2
abundance: .

CDR3nt: TGTGCCAGTAGGATTATACCCGACTCTACGAGGGGCTACACCTTC
CDR3aa: CASRIIPDSTRGYTF
v_gene: TRBV19
d_gene: .
j_gene: TRBJ1-2
abundance: .

CDR3nt: TGCGCCAGCAGCCCCGGGACAGCCTACAATGAGCAGTTCTTC
CDR3aa: CASSPGTAYNEQFF
v_gene: TRBV5-1
d_gene: TRBD1
j_gene: TRBJ2-1
abundance: .

CDR3nt: TGTGCCAGCAGTGACGGGAATAGCAATCAGCCCCAGCATTTT
CDR3aa: CASSDGNSNQPQHF
v_gene: TRBV2
d_gene: .
j_gene: TRBJ1-5
abundance: .

CDR3nt: TGTGCCAGCAGCTCCTTAGACTACGAGCAGTACTTC
CDR3aa: CASSSLDYEQYF
v_gene: TRBV5-8
d_gene: .
j_gene: TRBJ2-7
abundance: many

CDR3nt: TGTGCCAGCAGTTCCCGGGGATCCGACTACGAGCAGTACTTC
CDR3aa: CASSSRGSDYEQYF
v_gene: TRBV9
d_gene: .
j_gene: TRBJ2-7
abundance: .

CDR3nt: TGTGCCAGCAGCTCCGACAGGGGGCGAGGCACTGAAGCTTTCTTT
CDR3aa: CASSSDRGRGTEAFF
v_gene: TRBV7-9
d_gene: TRBD1
j_gene: TRBJ1-1
abundance: .

CDR3nt: TGCAGCCTCCTGATTTTATTCCGGGACAGAAGGGCCTACGAGCAGTACTTC
CDR3aa: CSLLILFRDRRAYEQYF
v_gene: TRBV29-1
d_gene: TRBD1
j_gene: TRBJ2-7
abundance: .

CDR3nt: TGTGCCAGCAGCTCCGACAGCGAGTATCCGAACACTGAAGCTTTCTTT
CDR3aa: CASSSDSEYPNTEAFF
v_gene: TRBV7-6
d_gene: .
j_gene: TRBJ1-1
abundance: .

CDR3nt: TGTGCCAGCAGCGCCTATGGGGGACAGACTAATGAAAAACTGTTTTTT
CDR3aa: CASSAYGGQTNEKLFF
v_gene: TRBV9
d_gene: TRBD1
j_gene: TRBJ1-4
abundance: .

CDR3nt: TGTGCCTGGAGTGATGAGGTCAGCTCTGGGGCCAACGTCCTGACTTTC
CDR3aa: CAWSDEVSSGANVLTF
v_gene: TRBV30
d_gene: .
j_gene: TRBJ2-6
abundance: .

CDR3nt: TGTGCCAGCAGTGTCCAACTAGCGGAAGCATACGAGCAGTACTTC
CDR3aa: CASSVQLAEAYEQYF
v_gene: TRBV2
d_gene: TRBD2
j_gene: TRBJ2-7
abundance: .

CDR3nt: TGTGCCAGCAGCTTTCGACAGGGGGATCAGCCCCAGCATTTT
CDR3aa: CASSFRQGDQPQHF
v_gene: TRBV7-2
d_gene: TRBD1
j_gene: TRBJ1-5
abundance: .

CDR3nt: TGTGCCAGCAGCTTATTAGGACAGGCCTACGAGCAGTACTTC
CDR3aa: CASSLLGQAYEQYF
v_gene: TRBV11-3
d_gene: TRBD1
j_gene: TRBJ2-7
abundance: .

CDR3nt: TGTGCCAGCAGCGTAACATCCACAGATACGCAGTATTTT
CDR3aa: CASSVTSTDTQYF
v_gene: TRBV9
d_gene: .
j_gene: TRBJ2-3
abundance: once

CDR3nt: TGTGCCAGCAGTGACCTACTAAGTTTACCGTACTTC
CDR3aa: CASSDLLSLPYF
v_gene: TRBV6-1
d_gene: .
j_gene: TRBJ2-4
abundance: .

CDR3nt: TGTGCCACTAGACAGGGTCCTAACTATGGCTACACCTTC
CDR3aa: CATRQGPNYGYTF
v_gene: TRBV10-3
d_gene: TRBD1
j_gene: TRBJ1-2
abundance: .

CDR3nt: TGTGCCACCCCCAGGGAACAAACCGGGACTGCGAATTACCTCTACAATGAGCAGTTCTTC
CDR3aa: CATPREQTGTANYLYNEQFF
v_gene: TRBV6-4
d_gene: .
j_gene: TRBJ2-1
abundance: .